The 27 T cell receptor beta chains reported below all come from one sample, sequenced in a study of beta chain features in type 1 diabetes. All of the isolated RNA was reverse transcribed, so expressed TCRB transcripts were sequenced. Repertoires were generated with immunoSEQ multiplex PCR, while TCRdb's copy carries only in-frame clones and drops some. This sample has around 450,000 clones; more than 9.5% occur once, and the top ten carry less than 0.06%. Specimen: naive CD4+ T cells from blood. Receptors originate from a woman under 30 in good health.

The CDR3 sequence: CASSRSSGYNEQFF. In DNA form, the CDR3 reads TGTGCCAGTAGTCGCTCTAGCGGTTACAATGAGCAGTTCTTC. V and J are TRBV19 and TRBJ2-1; the match to TRBD2 covers 7 bases. Germline-derived CDR1 and CDR2 are LNHDA and SQIVND (reference sequence). The CDR3 consists of 14 residues. The trim removed 5 bases at V and 4 bases at J, leaving 5 bases unmatched.

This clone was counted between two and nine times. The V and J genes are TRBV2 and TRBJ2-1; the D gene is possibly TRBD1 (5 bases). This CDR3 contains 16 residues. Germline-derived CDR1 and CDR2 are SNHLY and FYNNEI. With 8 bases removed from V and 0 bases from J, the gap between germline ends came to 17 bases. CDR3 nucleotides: TGTGCCAGCGGGGCCCTACGACGGAGCTCCTACAATGAGCAGTTCTTC. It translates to CASGALRRSSYNEQFF.

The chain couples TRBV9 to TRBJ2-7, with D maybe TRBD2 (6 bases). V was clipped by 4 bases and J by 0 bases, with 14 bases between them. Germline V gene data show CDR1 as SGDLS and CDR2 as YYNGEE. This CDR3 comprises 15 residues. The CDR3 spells CASSYRRAGSYEQYV. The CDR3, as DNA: TGTGCCAGCAGCTATAGGAGGGCCGGCTCCTACGAGCAGTACGTC.

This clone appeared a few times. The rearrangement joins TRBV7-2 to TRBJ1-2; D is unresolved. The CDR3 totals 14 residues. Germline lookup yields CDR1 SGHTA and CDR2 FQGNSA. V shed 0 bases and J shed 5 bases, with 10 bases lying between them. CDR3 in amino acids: CASSLAASLYGYTF. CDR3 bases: TGTGCCAGCAGCTTAGCGGCCAGCCTATATGGCTACACCTTC. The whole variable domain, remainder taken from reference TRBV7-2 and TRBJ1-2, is GAGVSQSPSNKVTEKGKDVELRCDPISGHTALYWYRQSLGQGLEFLIYFQGNSAPDKSGLPSDRFSAERTGGSVSTLTIQRTQQEDSAVYLCASSLAASLYGYTFGSGTRLTVV.

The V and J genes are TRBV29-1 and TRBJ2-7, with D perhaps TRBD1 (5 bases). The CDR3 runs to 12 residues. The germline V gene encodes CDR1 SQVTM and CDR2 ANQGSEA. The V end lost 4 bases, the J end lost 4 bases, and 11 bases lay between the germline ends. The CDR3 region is CSVAQGLYEQYF. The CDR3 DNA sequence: TGCAGCGTTGCTCAGGGTTTATACGAGCAGTACTTC.

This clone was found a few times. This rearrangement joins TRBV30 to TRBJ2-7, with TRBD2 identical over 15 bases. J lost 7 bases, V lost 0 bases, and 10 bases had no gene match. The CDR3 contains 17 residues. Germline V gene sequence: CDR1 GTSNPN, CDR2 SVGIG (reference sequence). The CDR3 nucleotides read TGTGCCTGGAGTGTACTACGGACTAGCGGGAGGGCAGGAGAGCAGTACTTC. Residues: CAWSVLRTSGRAGEQYF.

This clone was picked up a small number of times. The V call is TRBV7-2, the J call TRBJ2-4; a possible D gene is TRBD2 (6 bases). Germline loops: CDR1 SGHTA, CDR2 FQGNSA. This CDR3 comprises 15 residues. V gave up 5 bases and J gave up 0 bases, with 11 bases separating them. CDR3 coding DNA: TGTGCCAGCAGCGCCCTGGGACTAGCCAAAAACATTCAGTACTTC. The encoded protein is CASSALGLAKNIQYF.

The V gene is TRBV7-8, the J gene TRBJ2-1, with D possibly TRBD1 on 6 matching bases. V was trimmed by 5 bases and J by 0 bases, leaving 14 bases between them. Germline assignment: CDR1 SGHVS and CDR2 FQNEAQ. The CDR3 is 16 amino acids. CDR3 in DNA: TGTGCCAGCAGCACACAACAGGGAAGCTCCTACAATGAGCAGTTCTTC. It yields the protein CASSTQQGSSYNEQFF.

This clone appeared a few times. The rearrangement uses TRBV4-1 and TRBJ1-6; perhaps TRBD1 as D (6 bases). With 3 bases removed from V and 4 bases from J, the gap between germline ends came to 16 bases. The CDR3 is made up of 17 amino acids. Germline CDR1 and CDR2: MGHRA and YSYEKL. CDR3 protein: CASSQAQGLIYNSPLHF. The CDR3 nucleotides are TGCGCCAGCAGCCAGGCCCAGGGGCTGATATATAATTCACCCCTCCACTTT.

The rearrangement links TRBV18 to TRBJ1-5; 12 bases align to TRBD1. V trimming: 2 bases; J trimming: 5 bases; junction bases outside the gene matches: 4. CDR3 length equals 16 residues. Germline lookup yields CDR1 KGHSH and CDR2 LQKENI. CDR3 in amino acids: CASSPMGQGADQPQHF. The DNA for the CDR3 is TGTGCCAGCTCACCAATGGGACAGGGGGCGGATCAGCCCCAGCATTTT.

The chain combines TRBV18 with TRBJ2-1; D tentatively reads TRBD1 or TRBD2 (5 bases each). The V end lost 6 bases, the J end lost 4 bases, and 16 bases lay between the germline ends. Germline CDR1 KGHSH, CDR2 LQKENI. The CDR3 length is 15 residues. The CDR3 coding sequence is TGTGCCAGCTCCTATGCCGGGACCGTGTACAATGAGCAGTTCTTC. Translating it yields CASSYAGTVYNEQFF.

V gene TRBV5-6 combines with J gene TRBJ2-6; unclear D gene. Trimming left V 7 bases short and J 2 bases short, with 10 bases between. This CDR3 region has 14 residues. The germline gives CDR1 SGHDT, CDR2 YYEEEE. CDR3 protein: CASLRHAGANVLTF. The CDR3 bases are TGTGCCAGCTTGCGGCACGCTGGGGCCAACGTCCTGACTTTC. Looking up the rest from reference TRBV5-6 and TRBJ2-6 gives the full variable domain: DAGVTQSPTHLIKTRGQQVTLRCSPKSGHDTVSWYQQALGQGPQFIFQYYEEEERQRGNFPDRFSGHQFPNYSSELNVNALLLGDSALYLCASLRHAGANVLTFGAGSRLTVL.

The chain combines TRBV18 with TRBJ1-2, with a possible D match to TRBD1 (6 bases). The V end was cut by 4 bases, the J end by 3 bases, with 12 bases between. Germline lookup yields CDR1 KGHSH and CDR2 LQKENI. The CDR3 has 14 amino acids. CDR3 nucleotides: TGTGCCAGCTCACGGACAGTGAGCGACTATGGCTACACCTTC. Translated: CASSRTVSDYGYTF.

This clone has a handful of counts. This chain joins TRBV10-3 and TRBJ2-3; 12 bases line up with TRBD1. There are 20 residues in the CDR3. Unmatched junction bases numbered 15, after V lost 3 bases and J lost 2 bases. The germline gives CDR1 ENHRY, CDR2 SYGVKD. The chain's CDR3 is CAISDLIGTGGIGATDTQYF. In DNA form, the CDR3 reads TGTGCCATCAGTGACCTCATTGGGACAGGGGGCATAGGGGCCACAGATACGCAGTATTTT.

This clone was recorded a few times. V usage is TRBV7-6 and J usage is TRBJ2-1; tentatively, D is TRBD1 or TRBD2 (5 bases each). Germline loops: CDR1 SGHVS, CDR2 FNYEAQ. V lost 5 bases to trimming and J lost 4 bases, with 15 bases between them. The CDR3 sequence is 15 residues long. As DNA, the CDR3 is TGTGCCAGCAGCCCCGGGGCAGGGTCTTACAATGAGCAGTTCTTC. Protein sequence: CASSPGAGSYNEQFF.

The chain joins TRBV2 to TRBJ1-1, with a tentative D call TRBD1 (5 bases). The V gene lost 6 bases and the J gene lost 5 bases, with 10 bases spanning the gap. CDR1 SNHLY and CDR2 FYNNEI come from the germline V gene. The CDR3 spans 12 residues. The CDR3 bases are TGTGCCAGCAGCGACGGGGGGACTGAAGCTTTCTTT. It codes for CASSDGGTEAFF.

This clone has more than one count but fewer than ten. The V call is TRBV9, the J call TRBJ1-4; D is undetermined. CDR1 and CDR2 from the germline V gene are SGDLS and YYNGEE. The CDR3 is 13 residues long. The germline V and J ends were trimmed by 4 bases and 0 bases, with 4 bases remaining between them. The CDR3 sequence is CASSRTTNEKLFF. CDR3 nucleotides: TGTGCCAGCAGCCGCACAACTAATGAAAAACTGTTTTTT.

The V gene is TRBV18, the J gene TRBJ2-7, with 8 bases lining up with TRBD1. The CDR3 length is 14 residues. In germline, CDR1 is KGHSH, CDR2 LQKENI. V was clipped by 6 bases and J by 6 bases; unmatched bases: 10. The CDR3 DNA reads TGTGCCAGCTCGGGCGACAGGGGATTAGGCGAGCAGTACTTC. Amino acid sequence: CASSGDRGLGEQYF.

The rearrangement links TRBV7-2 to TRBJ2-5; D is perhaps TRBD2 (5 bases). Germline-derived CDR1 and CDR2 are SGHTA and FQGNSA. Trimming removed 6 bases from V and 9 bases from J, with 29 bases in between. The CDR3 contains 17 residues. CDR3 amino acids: CASSSGRLGTLAEAQYF. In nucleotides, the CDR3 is TGTGCCAGCAGTTCGGGTCGTCTGGGAACCCTCGCGGAGGCCCAGTACTTC. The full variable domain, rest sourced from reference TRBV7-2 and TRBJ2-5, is GAGVSQSPSNKVTEKGKDVELRCDPISGHTALYWYRQSLGQGLEFLIYFQGNSAPDKSGLPSDRFSAERTGGSVSTLTIQRTQQEDSAVYLCASSSGRLGTLAEAQYFGPGTRLLVL.

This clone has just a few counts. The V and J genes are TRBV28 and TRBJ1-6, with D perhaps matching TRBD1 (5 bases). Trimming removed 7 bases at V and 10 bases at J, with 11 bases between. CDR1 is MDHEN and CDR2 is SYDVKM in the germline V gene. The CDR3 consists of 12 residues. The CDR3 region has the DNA TGTGCCAGCACTGTGGGGGAGTCACCCCTCCACTTT. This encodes CASTVGESPLHF.

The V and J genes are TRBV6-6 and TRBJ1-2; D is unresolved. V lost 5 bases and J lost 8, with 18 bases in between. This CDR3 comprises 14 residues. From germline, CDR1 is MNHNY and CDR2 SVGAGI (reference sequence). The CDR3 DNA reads TGTGCCAGCAGTCGACCGGACCCTAATCGCGGCTACACCTTC. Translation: CASSRPDPNRGYTF.

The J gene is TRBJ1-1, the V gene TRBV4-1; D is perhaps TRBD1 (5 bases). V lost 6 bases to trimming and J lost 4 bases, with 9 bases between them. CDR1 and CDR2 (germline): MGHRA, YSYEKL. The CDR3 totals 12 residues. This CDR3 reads CASSRGGTEAFF. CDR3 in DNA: TGCGCCAGCAGTAGGGGCGGCACTGAAGCTTTCTTT.

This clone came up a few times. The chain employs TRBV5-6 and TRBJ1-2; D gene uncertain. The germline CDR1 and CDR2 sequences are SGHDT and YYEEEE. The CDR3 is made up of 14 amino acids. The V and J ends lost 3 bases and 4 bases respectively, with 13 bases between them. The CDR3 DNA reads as TGTGCCAGCAGCTCAATATACCTTAGCTATGGCTACACCTTC. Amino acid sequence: CASSSIYLSYGYTF.

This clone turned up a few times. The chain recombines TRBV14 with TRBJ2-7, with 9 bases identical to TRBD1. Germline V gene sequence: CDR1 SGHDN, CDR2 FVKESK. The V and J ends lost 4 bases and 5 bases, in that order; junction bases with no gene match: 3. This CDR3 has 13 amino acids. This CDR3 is CASSRDRANEQYF. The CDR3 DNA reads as TGTGCCAGCAGCCGGGACAGGGCCAACGAGCAGTACTTC.

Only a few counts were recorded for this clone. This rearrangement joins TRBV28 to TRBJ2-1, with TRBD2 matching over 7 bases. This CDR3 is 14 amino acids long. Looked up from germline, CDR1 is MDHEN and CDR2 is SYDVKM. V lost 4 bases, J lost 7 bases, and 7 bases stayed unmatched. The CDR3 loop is CASSSPGEGNEQFF. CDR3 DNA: TGTGCCAGCAGTTCGCCGGGGGAGGGGAATGAGCAGTTCTTC.

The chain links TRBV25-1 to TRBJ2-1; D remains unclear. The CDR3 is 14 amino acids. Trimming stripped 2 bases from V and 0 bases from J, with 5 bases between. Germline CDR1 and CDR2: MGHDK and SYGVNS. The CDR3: CASSESVSYNEQFF. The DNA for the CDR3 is TGTGCCAGCAGTGAAAGCGTCTCCTACAATGAGCAGTTCTTC.

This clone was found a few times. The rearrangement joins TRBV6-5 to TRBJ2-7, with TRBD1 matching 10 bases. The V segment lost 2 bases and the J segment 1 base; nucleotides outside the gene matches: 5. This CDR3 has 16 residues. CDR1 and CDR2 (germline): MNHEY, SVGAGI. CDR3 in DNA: TGTGCCAGCAGTTACAAGGGACAGGGGTTTTCCTACGAGCAGTACTTC. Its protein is CASSYKGQGFSYEQYF.